This T cell receptor (beta chain) was identified in a study of OX40 agonist ivuxolimab in advanced cancers. Looking at the study overall: Eligibility admitted prior anti-PD-1, anti-PD-L1 or anti-CTLA-4 therapy; roughly 37% had some. Three patients got partial responses; one had hepatocellular carcinoma and two had cutaneous melanoma. Study-wide results and limits: There were, on average, more expanded clones in CD8+ T cells than in CD4+. The specificity for antigen of the expanded peripheral T cells was not determined.

Per germline, CDR1 MGHDK and CDR2 SYGVNS. V lost 6 bases and J 0 bases, leaving 15 bases between the germline ends. CDR3 length equals 15 residues. Libraries were prepared by immunoSEQ multiplex PCR; TCRdb keeps only in-frame clonotypes and omits some of them. The table has about 59,000 clones, around 87% seen once. A remark on this clone: Its target is unknown.

The chain is built from TRBV25-1 and TRBJ2-7; perhaps D is TRBD1 or TRBD2 (5 bases each). The receptor was derived from an adult with an advanced solid tumor such as melanoma, head and neck, liver or kidney cancer. Sequenced material: CD4+ or CD8+ T cells sorted from blood, taken in a trial of the OX40 agonist ivuxolimab. The CDR3 here is CASRSGREFSYEQYF. The CDR3 DNA reads TGTGCCAGCAGATCTGGCAGGGAGTTCTCCTACGAGCAGTACTTC.